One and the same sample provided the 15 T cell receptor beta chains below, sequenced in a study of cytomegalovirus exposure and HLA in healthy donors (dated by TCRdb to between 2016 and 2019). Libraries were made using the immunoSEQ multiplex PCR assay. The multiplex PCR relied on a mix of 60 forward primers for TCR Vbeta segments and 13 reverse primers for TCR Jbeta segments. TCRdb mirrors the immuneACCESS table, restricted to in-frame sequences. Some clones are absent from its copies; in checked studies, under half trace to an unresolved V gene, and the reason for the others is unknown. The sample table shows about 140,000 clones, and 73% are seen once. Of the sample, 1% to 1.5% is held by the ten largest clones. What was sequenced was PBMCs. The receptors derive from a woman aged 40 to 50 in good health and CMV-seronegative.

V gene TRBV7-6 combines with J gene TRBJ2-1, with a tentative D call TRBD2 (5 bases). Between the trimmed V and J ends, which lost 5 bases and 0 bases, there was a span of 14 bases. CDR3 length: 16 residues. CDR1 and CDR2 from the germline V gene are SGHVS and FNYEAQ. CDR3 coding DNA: TGTGCCAGCAGCCGCCGGACTCATAGCTCCTACAATGAGCAGTTCTTC. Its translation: CASSRRTHSSYNEQFF.

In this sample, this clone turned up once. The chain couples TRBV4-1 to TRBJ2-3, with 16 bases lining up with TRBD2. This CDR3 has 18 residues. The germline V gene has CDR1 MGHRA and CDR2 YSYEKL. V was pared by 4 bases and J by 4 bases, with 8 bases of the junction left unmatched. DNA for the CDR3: TGCGCCAGCAGCCCAGGGACTAGCGGGGGGGCCGGGGCAGATACGCAGTATTTT. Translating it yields CASSPGTSGGAGADTQYF.

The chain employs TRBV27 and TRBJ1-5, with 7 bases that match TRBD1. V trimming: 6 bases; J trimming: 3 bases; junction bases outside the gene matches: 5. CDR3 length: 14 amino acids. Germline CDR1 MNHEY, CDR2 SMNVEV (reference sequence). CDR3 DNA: TGTGCCAGCAGACAGGGGACGAACAATCAGCCCCAGCATTTT. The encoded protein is CASRQGTNNQPQHF.

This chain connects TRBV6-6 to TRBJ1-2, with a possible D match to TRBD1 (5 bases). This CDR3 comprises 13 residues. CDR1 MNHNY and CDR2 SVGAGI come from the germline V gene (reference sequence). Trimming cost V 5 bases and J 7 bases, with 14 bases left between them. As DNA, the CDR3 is TGTGCCAGCAGTCTAACAGGATTAGTTGGCTACACCTTC. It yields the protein CASSLTGLVGYTF.

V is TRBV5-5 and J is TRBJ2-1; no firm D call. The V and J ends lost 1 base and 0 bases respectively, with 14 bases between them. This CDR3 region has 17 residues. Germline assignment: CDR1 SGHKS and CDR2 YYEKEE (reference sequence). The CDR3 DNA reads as TGTGCCAGCAGCTTGAGTTTCCTCCCGAGCTCCTACAATGAGCAGTTCTTC. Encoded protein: CASSLSFLPSSYNEQFF.

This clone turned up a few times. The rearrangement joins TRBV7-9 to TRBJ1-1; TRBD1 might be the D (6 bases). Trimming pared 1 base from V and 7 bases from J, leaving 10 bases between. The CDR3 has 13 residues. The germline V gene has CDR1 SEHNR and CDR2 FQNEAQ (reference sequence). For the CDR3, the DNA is TGTGCCAGCAGCTTAGTGGGGGCCAATGAAGCTTTCTTT. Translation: CASSLVGANEAFF.

CDR3 protein: CASSDPGQGGNYGYTF. The CDR3 DNA follows: TGTGCCAGCAGTGATCCGGGACAGGGGGGTAACTATGGCTACACCTTC. The rearrangement links TRBV2 to TRBJ1-2; the match to TRBD1 covers 11 bases. Trimming cost V 3 bases and J 1 base; bases outside gene matches: 4. This CDR3 has 16 residues. Germline lookup yields CDR1 SNHLY and CDR2 FYNNEI.

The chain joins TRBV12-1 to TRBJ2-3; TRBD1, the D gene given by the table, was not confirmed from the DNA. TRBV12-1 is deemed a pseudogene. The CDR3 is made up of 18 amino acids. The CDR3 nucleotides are TGTGCCAGCAGCTTTGCAGGCAGGACAGGTGTAGTCACAGATACGCAGTATTTT. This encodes CASSFAGRTGVVTDTQYF.

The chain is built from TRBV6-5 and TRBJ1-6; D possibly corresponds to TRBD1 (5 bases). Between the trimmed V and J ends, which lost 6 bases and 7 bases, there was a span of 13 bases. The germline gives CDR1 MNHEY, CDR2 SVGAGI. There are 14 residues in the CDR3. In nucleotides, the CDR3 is TGTGCCAGCAGGAATCAGCAGGGCAATTCACCCCTCCACTTT. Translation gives CASRNQQGNSPLHF.

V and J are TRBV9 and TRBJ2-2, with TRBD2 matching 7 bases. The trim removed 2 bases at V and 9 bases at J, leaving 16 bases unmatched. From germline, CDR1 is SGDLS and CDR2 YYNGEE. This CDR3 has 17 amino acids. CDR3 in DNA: TGTGCCAGCAGCGTGAGACTAGCAGGGTCCGGGGACCGGGAGCTGTTTTTT. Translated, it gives CASSVRLAGSGDRELFF. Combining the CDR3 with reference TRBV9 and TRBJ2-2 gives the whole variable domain DSGVTQTPKHLITATGQRVTLRCSPRSGDLSVYWYQQSLDQGLQFLIQYYNGEERAKGNILERFSAQQFPDLHSELNLSSLELGDSALYFCASSVRLAGSGDRELFFGEGSRLTVL.

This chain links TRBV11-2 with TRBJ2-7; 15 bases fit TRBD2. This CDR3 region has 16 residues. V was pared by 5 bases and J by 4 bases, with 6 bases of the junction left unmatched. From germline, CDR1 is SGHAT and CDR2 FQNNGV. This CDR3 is CASSPGLAGGLYEQYF. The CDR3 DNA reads TGTGCCAGCAGCCCCGGACTAGCGGGGGGGCTTTACGAGCAGTACTTC.

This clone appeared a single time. The CDR3 is CASSGTGSSYNEQFF. In nucleotides, the CDR3 is TGCGCCAGCAGTGGGACAGGGAGCTCCTACAATGAGCAGTTCTTC. The J gene is TRBJ2-1, the V gene TRBV10-1, with 8 bases aligning to TRBD1. The CDR3 loop spans 15 amino acids. The V gene end was trimmed by 4 bases and the J gene end by 0 bases; junction bases not matched to a gene: 2. Germline-derived CDR1 and CDR2 are WNHNN and SYGVQD (reference sequence).

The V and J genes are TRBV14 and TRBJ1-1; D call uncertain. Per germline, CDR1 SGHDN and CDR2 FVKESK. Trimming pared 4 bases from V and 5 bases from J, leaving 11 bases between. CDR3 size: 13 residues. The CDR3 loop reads CASSPYIGTEAFF. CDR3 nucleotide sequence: TGTGCCAGCAGCCCCTATATCGGTACTGAAGCTTTCTTT. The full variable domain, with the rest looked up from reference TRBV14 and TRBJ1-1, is EAGVTQFPSHSVIEKGQTVTLRCDPISGHDNLYWYRRVMGKEIKFLLHFVKESKQDESGMPNNRFLAERTGGTYSTLKVQPAELEDSGVYFCASSPYIGTEAFFGQGTRLTVV.

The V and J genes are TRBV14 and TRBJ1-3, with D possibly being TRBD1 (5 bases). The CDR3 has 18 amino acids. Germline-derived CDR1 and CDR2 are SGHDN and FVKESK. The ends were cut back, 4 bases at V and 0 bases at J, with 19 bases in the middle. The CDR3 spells CASSRGGAPLFSGNTIYF. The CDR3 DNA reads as TGTGCCAGCAGCCGCGGTGGGGCTCCACTTTTCTCTGGAAACACCATATATTTT.

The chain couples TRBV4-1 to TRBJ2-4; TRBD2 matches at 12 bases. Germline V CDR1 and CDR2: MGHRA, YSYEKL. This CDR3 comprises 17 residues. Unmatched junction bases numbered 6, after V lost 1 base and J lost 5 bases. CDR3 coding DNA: TGCGCCAGCAGCCAAGGGCTAGCGGGGGGGAAGGAAAACATTCAGTACTTC. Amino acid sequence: CASSQGLAGGKENIQYF.